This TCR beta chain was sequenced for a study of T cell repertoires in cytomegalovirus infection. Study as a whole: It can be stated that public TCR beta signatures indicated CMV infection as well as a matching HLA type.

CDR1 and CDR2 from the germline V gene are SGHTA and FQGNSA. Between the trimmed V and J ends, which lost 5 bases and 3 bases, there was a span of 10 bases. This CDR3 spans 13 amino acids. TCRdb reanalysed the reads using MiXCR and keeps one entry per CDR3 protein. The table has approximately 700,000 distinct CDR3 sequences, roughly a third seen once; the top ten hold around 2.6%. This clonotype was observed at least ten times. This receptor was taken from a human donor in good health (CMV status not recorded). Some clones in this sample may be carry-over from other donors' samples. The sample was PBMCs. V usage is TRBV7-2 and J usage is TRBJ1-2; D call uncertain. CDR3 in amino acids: CASSLTQYYGYTF. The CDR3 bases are TGTGCCAGCAGCCTAACACAATACTATGGCTACACCTTC. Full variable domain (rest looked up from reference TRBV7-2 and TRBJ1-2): GAGVSQSPSNKVTEKGKDVELRCDPISGHTALYWYRQSLGQGLEFLIYFQGNSAPDKSGLPSDRFSAERTGGSVSTLTIQRTQQEDSAVYLCASSLTQYYGYTFGSGTRLTVV.